This T cell receptor beta chain was retrieved from a study of cytomegalovirus exposure and HLA in healthy donors. The study's findings and limits: Rare TCR sequences predominated, though certain public TCRs were found in many donors. The listing of 150 to 200 TCR beta chains classed them as cytomegalovirus-associated.

Using immunoSEQ multiplex PCR, the repertoire was profiled, and TCRdb retains in-frame clones only, with some absent. The sample records 250,000 or so clones, about 90% being singletons. Points on this clone: Its antigen remains unknown.

From the roughly 110-subject validation cohort, which was separate from the approximately 670-subject first cohort, the donors were drawn. The origin of this receptor is a young woman in good health and CMV-seronegative. The sample was PBMCs.

The CDR3 DNA sequence: TGTGCCAGCAGTACGGACAGACGTAACACTGAAGCTTTCTTT. Amino acids: CASSTDRRNTEAFF. V is TRBV28 and J is TRBJ1-1, with D possibly being TRBD1 (6 bases). Trimming shortened V by 5 bases and J by 2 bases, and 12 bases separated the two germline ends. This CDR3 spans 14 amino acids. Germline V CDR1 and CDR2: MDHEN, SYDVKM.